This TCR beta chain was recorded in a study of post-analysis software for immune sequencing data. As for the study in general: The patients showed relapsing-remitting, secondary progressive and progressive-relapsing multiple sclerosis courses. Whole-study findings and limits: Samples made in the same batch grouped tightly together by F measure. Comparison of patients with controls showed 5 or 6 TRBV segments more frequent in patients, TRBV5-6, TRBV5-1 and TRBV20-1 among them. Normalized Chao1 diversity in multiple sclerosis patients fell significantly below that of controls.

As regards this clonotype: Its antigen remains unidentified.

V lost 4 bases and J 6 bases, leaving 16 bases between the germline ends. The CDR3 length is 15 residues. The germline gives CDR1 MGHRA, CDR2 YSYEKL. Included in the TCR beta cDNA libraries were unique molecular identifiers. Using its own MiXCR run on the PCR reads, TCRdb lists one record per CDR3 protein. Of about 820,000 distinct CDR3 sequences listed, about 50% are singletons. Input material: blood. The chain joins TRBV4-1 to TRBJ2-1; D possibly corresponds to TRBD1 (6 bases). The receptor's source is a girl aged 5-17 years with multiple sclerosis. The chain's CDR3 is CASSPGTRSVNEQFF. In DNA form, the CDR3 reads TGCGCCAGCAGCCCGGGGACAAGATCCGTCAATGAGCAGTTCTTC.